This T cell receptor (beta chain) was captured by sequencing in a study of blood T cell repertoires in COVID-19. Study-wide background: Spain, Italy and the United States supplied samples that represented acute and convalescent COVID-19. Sources were T cells, B-cell-depleted T cells, or PBMCs; the material itself was cDNA or gDNA.

Original processing notes: It was from reference gene primer amplification that nucleated cell counts were estimated. The repertoire was sequenced with immunoSEQ multiplex PCR; TCRdb's copy has only in-frame clones and lacks some. That table is the source of V, J and clone size, and D and trimming were worked out from the DNA. This sample has 200,000 to 250,000 clones, with 80% to 90% found just once. Trimming removed 3 bases from V and 7 bases from J; junction bases left unmatched: 4. Germline CDR1 is KGHSH and CDR2 is LQKENI. The CDR3 loop spans 14 amino acids. Source material: peripheral blood. The source is a man aged 18 to 29 with active or convalescent COVID-19. The chain is built from TRBV18 and TRBJ1-2; 11 bases agree with TRBD1. The CDR3 DNA reads as TGTGCCAGCTCACCCAGCGGGACAGGGGGTGGCTACACCTTC. This gives the protein CASSPSGTGGGYTF.